This record concerns one T cell receptor beta chain sequence. It has no known antigen specificity. No base quality values were provided; no much bigger clone lies one nucleotide off. Trimming removed 3 bases from V and 6 bases from J, leaving 12 bases between the germline ends. Via the germline V gene, CDR1 is SGHTA and CDR2 FQGNSA. The CDR3 measures 14 amino acids from cysteine to phenylalanine. Only the CDR3 region is kept as DNA, spanning 42 bases read in frame from base 1. The data originate from a study of T cell repertoires in cytomegalovirus infection (dated by TCRdb to between 2018 and 2021). General notes on the study: Alongside well-studied HLA-B-restricted epitopes, the peptide stimulations were aimed at recently identified HLA-C-restricted CMV epitopes, whose presentation resists viral immunomodulation. Because public TCR beta signatures pointed to carriage of CMV infection together with the matching HLA type, the HLA type of each donor mattered for the analysis.

The sequencer was an Illumina HiSeq 1500. Through fastp at Q25 and MiXCR, TCRdb rebuilt clones from the public reads, retaining in-frame beta chains. Each entry is one CDR3 protein sequence, shown with its most common DNA and genes. The sample has about 570,000 distinct CDR3 sequences on record, around 40% of them singletons. Roughly 50% of the sample is held by the ten biggest clonotypes. According to the study, the label for this sample's treatment or condition signals: in vitro stimulation with specific CMV peptide epitopes to enrich CMV-specific T cells. What the research found in general, with its limitations: In both this cohort and an independent cohort of several hundred donors, the cumulative frequency of public TCR beta family members distinguished carriers of CMV infection plus the relevant HLA type. The ex vivo response was dominated by HLA-C-restricted CMV-specific TCR beta clonotypes, which also provided the single most frequent clonotype in two of eight donors.

The receptor chain draws on TRBV7-2 and TRBJ1-5; the D segment could be TRBD1, given 5 matching bases. This clonotype was obtained from a human donor in good health (CMV status not recorded). Some clones in this sample may be carry-over from other donors' samples. Sequencing used cultured PBMCs, obtained from culture after CMV antigen stimulation. The CDR3 region has the sequence CASSLVSGPQPQHF. Read as DNA, the sequence is TGTGCCAGCAGCTTGGTTTCGGGGCCTCAGCCCCAGCATTTT.